This T cell receptor (beta chain) was identified in a study of blood T cell repertoires in COVID-19. Overall study context: Samples came from the United States, Italy and Spain, spanning acute and convalescent COVID-19.

TCRdb's copy holds only in-frame clones and misses some; the assay was immunoSEQ multiplex PCR. The profile shows about 380,000 clones, 85% of them singletons. Looked up from germline, CDR1 is MGHRA and CDR2 is YSYEKL. The V gene end was trimmed by 3 bases and the J gene end by 9 bases; junction bases not matched to a gene: 6. The CDR3 has 16 amino acids. The material sequenced was peripheral blood. The rearrangement joins TRBV4-1 to TRBJ1-6; 12 nucleotides align to TRBD1. This clonotype was sampled from a woman aged 18-29 years with acute or convalescent COVID-19. The CDR3, as DNA: TGCGCCAGCAGCCACCCCGGGACAGGGGGCGTTTCACCCCTCCACTTT. The encoded protein is CASSHPGTGGVSPLHF.